This T cell receptor (beta chain) was profiled in a study of metastatic and nonmetastatic thyroid tumors. In the study overall: Repertoire comparisons spanned blood and tumor or nodule tissue from malignant and benign thyroid patients. Study-wide results and caveats: Malignant tumors reportedly showed significantly higher TCR beta diversity than benign nodules in both blood and tumor.

Ahead of thyroid surgery, no patient had received treatment of any kind. In the source study's methods: A classifier for distant metastasis in papillary thyroid cancer was constructed using CDR3 differences observed across clinicopathological groups. TCRdb reanalyzed the PCR reads with MiXCR. TCRdb's processing, not the study's, gives the V and J calls here. This table holds 15,000 or so clones, around 13% found once. This clone was seen a handful of times. Its antigen remains unidentified. Sequencing used tumor tissue. The TCR comes from a female donor with papillary thyroid cancer or a benign thyroid nodule (not recorded which). Some clones in this sample may be carry-over from other donors' samples.

The CDR3 DNA sequence: TGTGCCAGCAGCTATAGCGGGAGCCACTCTGGATACGAGCAGTACTTC. Its protein is CASSYSGSHSGYEQYF. V is TRBV27 and J is TRBJ2-7; TRBD2 matches 9 bases. J gave up 4 bases and V 6 bases, and 13 bases lay outside the gene matches. Germline CDR1 reads MNHEY; CDR2 reads SMNVEV (reference sequence). The CDR3 runs to 16 residues.